These T cell receptor beta chains were read from a single sample in a study of beta chain features in type 1 diabetes. Sequencing used immunoSEQ multiplex PCR; TCRdb keeps in-frame clones, though not all of them. In the table there are approximately 270,000 clones, 14% of which are singletons. Sequenced sample: naive CD4+ T cells from blood. The receptors were sampled from a man aged 30-40 years with type 1 diabetes. CDR3s include the opening cysteine and the closing phenylalanine or tryptophan.

J gene: TRBJ2-3; V gene: TRBV14; CDR3 protein: CASSSHRGTVTDTQYF
J gene: TRBJ2-5; V gene: TRBV2; CDR3 protein: CASSDLQSGETQYF
J gene: TRBJ1-2; V gene: TRBV15; CDR3 protein: CATSSGGVDGGYTF
J gene: TRBJ2-2; V gene: TRBV5-1; CDR3 protein: CASSAYTGGFNTGELFF
J gene: TRBJ1-2; V gene: TRBV2; CDR3 protein: CASSFQQGASGYTF
J gene: TRBJ1-1; V gene: TRBV5-1; CDR3 protein: CASSPDGDYEAFF
J gene: TRBJ1-5; V gene: TRBV5-4; CDR3 protein: CASSLPHLTGVMSQPQHF
J gene: TRBJ2-7; V gene: TRBV28; CDR3 protein: CASSLIGAEQYEQYF
J gene: TRBJ2-7; V gene: TRBV5-6; CDR3 protein: CASSFTGDPSYEQYF
J gene: TRBJ2-5; V gene: TRBV6-6; CDR3 protein: CASSYSTLGETQYF
J gene: TRBJ2-1; V gene: TRBV5-4; CDR3 protein: CATSRFLGTEGNEQFF
J gene: TRBJ2-7; V gene: TRBV19; CDR3 protein: CASSRDLAYEQYF
J gene: TRBJ2-5; V gene: TRBV7-9; CDR3 protein: CASTQNQGQQETQYF
J gene: TRBJ2-2; V gene: TRBV29-1; CDR3 protein: CSVTRFTGELFF
J gene: TRBJ2-7; V gene: TRBV28; CDR3 protein: CASSLAGTRDYEQYF
J gene: TRBJ2-3; V gene: TRBV4-3; CDR3 protein: CASSPQETTSGFRDTQYF
J gene: TRBJ1-2; V gene: TRBV30; CDR3 protein: CAWVLQGNYGYTF
J gene: TRBJ2-7; V gene: TRBV21-1; CDR3 protein: CASSMKKAHTNEQYF
J gene: TRBJ2-1; V gene: TRBV11-2; CDR3 protein: CASGTRAYNEQFF
J gene: TRBJ1-2; V gene: TRBV7-2; CDR3 protein: CASSHLDRIDDGYTF
J gene: TRBJ2-3; V gene: TRBV4-3; CDR3 protein: CASSQVGGGTDTQYF
J gene: TRBJ2-4; V gene: TRBV27; CDR3 protein: CASSLSRASLPNIQYF
J gene: TRBJ2-5; V gene: TRBV5-4; CDR3 protein: CASSRREETQYF
J gene: TRBJ1-2; V gene: TRBV7-9; CDR3 protein: CASSLTRGRNYGYTF
J gene: TRBJ2-1; V gene: TRBV27; CDR3 protein: CASSFRGRIDEQFF
J gene: TRBJ1-5; V gene: TRBV19; CDR3 protein: CASSAQVNQPQHF
J gene: TRBJ2-2; V gene: TRBV5-4; CDR3 protein: CASSAGTLNTGELFF
J gene: TRBJ2-5; V gene: TRBV5-1; CDR3 protein: CASSLGRGQETQYF
J gene: TRBJ2-1; V gene: TRBV28; CDR3 protein: CASRFLQGHLGQNEQFF
J gene: TRBJ2-1; V gene: TRBV2; CDR3 protein: CARGRQGGGNEQFF
J gene: TRBJ1-4; V gene: TRBV20-1; CDR3 protein: CSADRNEKLFF
J gene: TRBJ2-1; V gene: TRBV5-6; CDR3 protein: CASIYMGGDEQFF
J gene: TRBJ1-1; V gene: TRBV6-5; CDR3 protein: CASSYRTQGMNTEAFF
J gene: TRBJ2-5; V gene: TRBV30; CDR3 protein: CAWRRLAGVGETQYF
J gene: TRBJ2-7; V gene: TRBV11-2; CDR3 protein: CASSLDISLADPWEQYF
J gene: TRBJ2-5; V gene: TRBV2; CDR3 protein: CASILGLAGAQETQYF
J gene: TRBJ1-2; V gene: TRBV30; CDR3 protein: CAWSGDRLQPIYGYTF
J gene: TRBJ2-1; V gene: TRBV28; CDR3 protein: CASSYQSVEQFF
J gene: TRBJ2-7; V gene: TRBV9; CDR3 protein: CASSVELGAYEQYF